The 23 T cell receptor beta chains below were found in one sample sequenced in a study of T cell repertoires in cytomegalovirus infection. TCRdb ran MiXCR on the reads and lists one entry per CDR3 protein. The data contain about 300,000 distinct CDR3 sequences, roughly a tenth of them singletons. Sequencing was carried out using PBMCs. The receptors derive from a human donor in good health (CMV status not recorded). Some clones in this sample may be carry-over from other donors' samples.

This clonotype appeared many times. This chain uses TRBV14 with TRBJ2-1; no clear D. CDR3 length: 14 amino acids. Trimming pared 4 bases from V and 7 bases from J, leaving 14 bases between. Germline V gene sequence: CDR1 SGHDN, CDR2 FVKESK. CDR3 coding DNA: TGTGCCAGCAGCCCCTTACGGTTCCGGAATGAGCAGTTCTTC. The encoded protein is CASSPLRFRNEQFF.

A few counts support this clonotype. The chain carries TRBV5-1 and TRBJ2-1, with 9 bases aligning to TRBD1. Losses at the gene ends were 4 bases for V and 8 bases for J; bases not matched to a gene: 13. This CDR3 spans 16 amino acids. CDR1 is SGHRS, CDR2 YFSETQ, per germline. CDR3 protein: CASSMSRDRAGDEQFF. In DNA form, the CDR3 reads TGCGCCAGCAGCATGAGCCGGGACAGGGCTGGCGATGAGCAGTTCTTC.

In its sample, this clonotype was seen many times. The CDR3 loop is CSASETGSANEKLFF. The CDR3 DNA reads TGCAGTGCTAGTGAAACAGGTTCAGCTAATGAAAAACTGTTTTTT. The V gene is TRBV20-1, the J gene TRBJ1-4; TRBD1 might be the D (5 bases). Germline CDR1 and CDR2: DFQATT and SNEGSKA (reference sequence). The CDR3 spans 15 residues. V lost 3 bases and J 3 bases, leaving 14 bases between the germline ends.

This clonotype was detected only a few times. The chain uses TRBV29-1 and TRBJ2-7, with D possibly being TRBD1 (6 bases). This CDR3 region has 15 residues. Germline-derived CDR1 and CDR2 are SQVTM and ANQGSEA. The V end was cut by 5 bases, the J end by 0 bases, with 17 bases between. CDR3 protein: CSVSQGPGSSYEQYF. For the CDR3, the DNA is TGCAGCGTTTCCCAGGGGCCAGGGAGCTCCTACGAGCAGTACTTC.

This clonotype was seen a handful of times. The CDR3 DNA is TGTGCCACCAGCAGAGATGGGGGCCCACCCCTCCACTTT. Its translation is CATSRDGGPPLHF. The V call is TRBV15, the J call TRBJ1-6; the D gene is possibly TRBD1 (6 bases). From germline, CDR1 is LNHNV and CDR2 YYDKDF (reference sequence). V was pared by 0 bases and J by 11 bases, with 8 bases between. CDR3 length equals 13 residues.

This clonotype occurred many times. V gene TRBV14 combines with J gene TRBJ2-5, with 12 bases fitting TRBD1. CDR3 length: 16 amino acids. Trimming at V came to 6 bases and at J to 5 bases, leaving 10 bases not matched to a gene. Germline lookup yields CDR1 SGHDN and CDR2 FVKESK. CDR3 amino acids: CASRPGTGGQVETQYF. CDR3 coding DNA: TGTGCCAGCAGGCCCGGGACAGGGGGCCAAGTGGAGACCCAGTACTTC.

The rearrangement uses TRBV5-5 and TRBJ1-3; a possible D gene is TRBD1 (6 bases). The V gene lost 2 bases and the J gene lost 1 base, with 22 bases spanning the gap. Germline CDR1 is SGHKS and CDR2 is YYEKEE (reference sequence). There are 19 residues in the CDR3. The CDR3 is CASSFRDTLLDVSGNTIYF. As DNA, the CDR3 is TGTGCCAGCAGCTTCCGGGACACCTTATTGGATGTTTCTGGAAACACCATATATTTT.

There are many counts of this clonotype. The J gene is TRBJ2-2, the V gene TRBV6-2 or TRBV6-3; D not certain. Germline V gene data show CDR1 as MNHEY and CDR2 as SVGEGT. Trimming took off 5 bases at V and 5 bases at J, with 6 bases between the two ends. The CDR3 is 12 residues long. In nucleotides, the CDR3 is TGTGCCAGCAGTCCCCTGACCGGGGAGCTGTTTTTT. Protein sequence: CASSPLTGELFF.

This clonotype was counted ten times or more. The chain couples TRBV7-2 to TRBJ2-1, with D possibly being TRBD2 (5 bases). The CDR3 spans 20 residues. V lost 1 base and J lost 8, with 30 bases in between. Per the germline V gene, CDR1 is SGHTA and CDR2 is FQGNSA. CDR3 bases: TGTGCCAGCAGCTTAGGGTATATGGGAGTACAAAGACACGGCCGCGATGAGCAGTTCTTC. It translates to CASSLGYMGVQRHGRDEQFF.

This clonotype occurred many times. This chain connects TRBV4-2 to TRBJ2-3; 11 positions agree with TRBD2. CDR1 and CDR2 (germline): LGHNA, YNFKEQ. V lost 1 base and J lost 1; bases outside the gene matches: 4. This CDR3 region has 17 residues. This chain's CDR3 is CASSQGTSGLRTDTQYF. In nucleotides, the CDR3 is TGTGCCAGCAGCCAAGGGACTAGCGGGTTACGCACAGATACGCAGTATTTT.

This clonotype was observed a few times. The genes are TRBV19 and TRBJ2-7, with 11 nucleotides matching TRBD1. Trimming removed 8 bases from V and 7 bases from J; junction bases left unmatched: 7. Germline V gives CDR1 LNHDA, CDR2 SQIVND (reference sequence). The length of the CDR3 is 13 residues. CDR3 region: CASQDRGRGEQYV. The CDR3 DNA reads as TGTGCCAGTCAGGACAGGGGGCGAGGGGAGCAGTACGTC.

This clonotype turned up a few times. The chain has TRBV29-1 and TRBJ1-1, with 8 bases fitting TRBD1. This CDR3 region has 13 residues. V lost 2 bases and J lost 10; bases outside the gene matches: 9. The germline gives CDR1 SQVTM, CDR2 ANQGSEA. CDR3 coding DNA: TGCAGCGTTGAATCGGACAGGGCCGGTCGAGCTTTCTTT. This translates into CSVESDRAGRAFF.

This chain uses TRBV15 with TRBJ1-6; no firm D call. Deletions cut 7 bases from V and 0 bases from J, with 16 bases between. The germline CDR1 and CDR2 sequences are LNHNV and YYDKDF (reference sequence). The CDR3 is 17 amino acids. DNA for the CDR3: TGTGCCACCACCCCCGACAAGAAGAGCTCCTATAATTCACCCCTCCACTTT. It translates to CATTPDKKSSYNSPLHF.

This clonotype was seen many times. This rearrangement joins TRBV5-4 to TRBJ2-2; a weak D match, TRBD1 (6 bases). The germline V gene encodes CDR1 SGHNT and CDR2 YYREEE (reference sequence). The CDR3 runs to 18 residues. Trimming took off 0 bases at V and 7 bases at J, with 22 bases between the two ends. In DNA form, the CDR3 reads TGTGCCAGCAGCTTGGGGCCAGGGCGCAGGGGAGAAGGCGGGGAGCTGTTTTTT. Protein product: CASSLGPGRRGEGGELFF.

This clonotype was picked up many times. The chain combines TRBV4-2 with TRBJ1-2; TRBD1 might be the D (5 bases). Germline CDR1 LGHNA, CDR2 YNFKEQ. This CDR3 has 13 residues. The V end lost 2 bases, the J end lost 6 bases, and 10 bases lay between the germline ends. The CDR3 here is CASSQQGPNGYTF. The CDR3 nucleotides are TGTGCCAGCAGCCAACAGGGACCAAATGGCTACACCTTC.

The gene calls are TRBV20-1 and TRBJ2-2; D is unclear. Germline assignment: CDR1 DFQATT and CDR2 SNEGSKA (reference sequence). This CDR3 has 15 amino acids. V was trimmed by 5 bases and J by 1 base, leaving 14 bases between them. The CDR3 nucleotides are TGCAGTGCTGGCTCTGGGCGAAAGAACACCGGGGAGCTGTTTTTT. Translating it yields CSAGSGRKNTGELFF.

This clonotype was detected ten times or more. This rearrangement joins TRBV6-2 or TRBV6-3 to TRBJ1-2; D remains ambiguous. There are 15 residues in the CDR3. Between the trimmed V and J ends, which lost 4 bases and 6 bases, there was a span of 18 bases. Germline loops: CDR1 MNHEY, CDR2 SVGEGT. The DNA for the CDR3 is TGTGCCAGCAGTTTCCTTCCCACATACCCAGATGGCTACACCTTC. Translation: CASSFLPTYPDGYTF.

This clonotype was recorded many times. The chain combines TRBV28 with TRBJ2-7, with TRBD1 matching over 8 bases. The J segment lost 3 bases and the V segment lost 10 bases, leaving 8 bases of the junction unmatched. The CDR3 contains 13 residues. Germline V CDR1 and CDR2: MDHEN, SYDVKM. CDR3 in DNA: TGTGCCACCACCGGGACAGGTGACTACGAGCAGTACGTC. It encodes CATTGTGDYEQYV.

This clonotype has ten or more counts. This chain links TRBV6-5 with TRBJ2-4; a possible D gene is TRBD1 (6 bases). CDR1 and CDR2 from the germline V gene are MNHEY and SVGAGI. The CDR3 is made up of 16 amino acids. V dropped 0 bases and J dropped 0 bases, with 9 bases sitting between them. In DNA, the CDR3 is TGTGCCAGCAGTTACTCTGTGGGGGCAGCCAAAAACATTCAGTACTTC. Translated: CASSYSVGAAKNIQYF.

The table lists this clonotype with a few counts. This sequence joins TRBV12-3 or TRBV12-4 and TRBJ2-1; D might be TRBD1 (6 bases). There are 14 residues in the CDR3. The germline V and J ends were trimmed by 5 bases and 5 bases, with 13 bases remaining between them. The CDR3 region is CASSRTRDNNEQFF. The CDR3 bases are TGTGCCAGCAGTCGAACCCGGGACAACAATGAGCAGTTCTTC.

This clonotype was seen at least ten times. The gene calls are TRBV20-1 and TRBJ1-2; TRBD1 agrees at 7 bases. Per the germline V gene, CDR1 is DFQATT and CDR2 is SNEGSKA (reference sequence). V shed 0 bases and J 3 bases; nucleotides not matched to a gene: 4. CDR3 size: 14 residues. CDR3 DNA: TGCAGTGCTAGAGAACAGGGGAGGGACTATGGCTACACCTTC. It yields the protein CSAREQGRDYGYTF.

In its sample, this clonotype was seen many times. The rearrangement uses TRBV6-5 and TRBJ1-5; a possible D gene is TRBD1 (6 bases). Germline lookup yields CDR1 MNHEY and CDR2 SVGAGI. This CDR3 region has 16 residues. Trimming removed 5 bases at V and 0 bases at J, with 14 bases between. The CDR3 loop is CASSSGQQYSNQPQHF. CDR3 coding DNA: TGTGCCAGCAGTAGTGGACAGCAATATAGCAATCAGCCCCAGCATTTT.

The chain links TRBV29-1 to TRBJ2-3, with D hard to call. Germline assignment: CDR1 SQVTM and CDR2 ANQGSEA. V gave up 1 base and J gave up 1 base, with 9 bases separating them. The CDR3 sequence is 14 residues long. The CDR3 region is CSVEVPQGTDTQYF. Here the CDR3 DNA reads TGCAGCGTTGAAGTCCCTCAGGGCACAGATACGCAGTATTTT.